This section outlines one T cell receptor beta chain sequence together with its context. The data are from a study of radiation and T cells in renal cell carcinoma. This table comes from immunoSEQ multiplex PCR, and its TCRdb copy is limited to in-frame clones, with some not included. The data contain tens of thousands of clones, about 89% of them seen just once; the ten biggest clones take up about 5.8%. Time point here: blood 4 weeks post-SBRT, at nephrectomy. Treatment reported: 15 Gy SBRT to primary tumor, nephrectomy 4 weeks later. Germline V gene data show CDR1 as SGHRS and CDR2 as YFSETQ. The CDR3 consists of 13 residues. V lost 4 bases and J 8 bases, leaving 15 bases between the germline ends.

The specimen was blood, collected from a patient whose treatment included radiotherapy and nephrectomy. The TCR was taken from a woman in her seventies with renal cell carcinoma. This chain uses TRBV5-1 with TRBJ1-2, with D maybe TRBD1 (6 bases). CDR3 sequence reads: CASSLQAGEGYTF. Written as DNA, the CDR3 is TGCGCCAGCAGCCTACAAGCAGGGGAAGGCTACACCTTC.